This record concerns one T cell receptor (beta chain) sequence. The CDR3 extends over 16 amino acids. Germline CDR1 is MNHEY and CDR2 is SMNVEV (reference sequence). The J segment lost 5 bases and the V segment lost 6 bases, leaving 14 bases of the junction unmatched. The data belong to a study of blood T cell repertoires in COVID-19. Study at large: Acute-phase and convalescent COVID-19 samples originated in the United States, Italy and Spain. PBMCs, B-cell-depleted T cells, or T cells provided the cDNA or gDNA that made up the material.

Original handling: Reference gene primer amplification in the assay estimated nucleated cell counts. Clones were read by immunoSEQ multiplex PCR, and TCRdb kept only the in-frame ones, dropping some. V, J and clone size are taken as reported in that table, and D and trimming were inferred from the DNA itself. The sample shows 95,000 to 100,000 clones, approximately 89% of them seen only once. Sequencing was done on a sample of peripheral blood. This receptor was identified in a woman between 25 and 40 years old with acute or convalescent COVID-19. The chain couples TRBV27 to TRBJ2-7; 9 bases agree with TRBD1. CDR3 nucleotide sequence: TGTGCCAGCAGCCTACTCCCGGGACAGGGTATCGACGAGCAGTACTTC. It translates to CASSLLPGQGIDEQYF.